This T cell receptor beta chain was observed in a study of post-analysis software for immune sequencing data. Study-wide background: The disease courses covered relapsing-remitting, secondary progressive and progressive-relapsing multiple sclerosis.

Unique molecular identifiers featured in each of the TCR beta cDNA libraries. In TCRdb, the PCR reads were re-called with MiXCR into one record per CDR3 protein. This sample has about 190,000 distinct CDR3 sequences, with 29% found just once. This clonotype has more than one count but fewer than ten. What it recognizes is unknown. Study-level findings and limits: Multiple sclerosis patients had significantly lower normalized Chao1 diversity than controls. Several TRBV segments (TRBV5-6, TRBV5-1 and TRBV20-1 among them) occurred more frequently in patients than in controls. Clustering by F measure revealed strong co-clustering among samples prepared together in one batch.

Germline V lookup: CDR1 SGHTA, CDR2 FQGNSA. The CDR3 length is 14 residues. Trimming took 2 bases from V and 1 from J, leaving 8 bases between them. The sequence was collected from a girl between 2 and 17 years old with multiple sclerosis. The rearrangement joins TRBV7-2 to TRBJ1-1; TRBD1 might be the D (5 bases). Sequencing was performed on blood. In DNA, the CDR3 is TGTGCCAGCAGCTTACAGGGTAAGAACACTGAAGCTTTCTTT. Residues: CASSLQGKNTEAFF.